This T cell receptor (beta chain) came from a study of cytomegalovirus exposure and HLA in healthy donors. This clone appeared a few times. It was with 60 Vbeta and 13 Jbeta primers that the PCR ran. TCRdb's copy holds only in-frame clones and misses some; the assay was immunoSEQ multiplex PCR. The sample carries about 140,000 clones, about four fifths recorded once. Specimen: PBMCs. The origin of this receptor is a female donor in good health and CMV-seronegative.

The CDR3 sequence is CASSDTTQGDNQPQHF. The CDR3 region has the DNA TGTGCCAGCAGTGACACTACACAGGGGGACAATCAGCCCCAGCATTTT. The chain joins TRBV6-4 to TRBJ1-5; 8 bases align to TRBD1. Per germline, CDR1 MRHNA and CDR2 SNTAGT. V was pared by 2 bases and J by 3 bases, with 6 bases of the junction left unmatched. CDR3 length equals 16 residues.